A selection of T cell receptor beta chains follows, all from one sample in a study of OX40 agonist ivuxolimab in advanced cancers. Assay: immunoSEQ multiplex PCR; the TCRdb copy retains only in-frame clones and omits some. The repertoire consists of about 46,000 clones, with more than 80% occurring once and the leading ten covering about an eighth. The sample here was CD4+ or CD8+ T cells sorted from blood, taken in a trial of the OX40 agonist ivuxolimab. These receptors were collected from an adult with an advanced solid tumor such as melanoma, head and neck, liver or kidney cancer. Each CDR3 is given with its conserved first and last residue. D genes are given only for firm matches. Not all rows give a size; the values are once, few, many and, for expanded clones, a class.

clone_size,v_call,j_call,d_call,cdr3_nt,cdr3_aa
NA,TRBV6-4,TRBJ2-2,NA,TGTGCCAGGGGTCTAGCGAAGCGGGGGGAGCTGTTTTTT,CARGLAKRGELFF
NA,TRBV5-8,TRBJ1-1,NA,TGTGCCAGCTTGTGGGAAGCTTTCTTT,CASLWEAFF
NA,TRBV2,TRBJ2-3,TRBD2,TGTGCCAGCAGGGCCGGGAGCGGGGGCCTCGTAGATACGCAGTATTTT,CASRAGSGGLVDTQYF
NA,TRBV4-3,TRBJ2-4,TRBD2,TGCGCCAGCAGCCGACACCCTGAGATAGCGGGAGGGGGGAAAAACATTCAGTACTTC,CASSRHPEIAGGGKNIQYF
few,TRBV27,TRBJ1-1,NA,TGTGCCAGCAGTTTATTTTCGGGGGCTTGGAACACTGAAGCTTTCTTT,CASSLFSGAWNTEAFF
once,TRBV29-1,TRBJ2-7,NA,TGCAGCACCGGGCCGCGAGAACAGCAGTACTTC,CSTGPREQQYF
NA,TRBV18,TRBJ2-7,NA,TGTGCCAGCTCAGACGTGGGGGACTTGGGGGAGCAGTACTTC,CASSDVGDLGEQYF
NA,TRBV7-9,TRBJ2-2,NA,TGTGCCAGCAGCCCCCCTCCCGGGGAGCTGTTTTTT,CASSPPPGELFF
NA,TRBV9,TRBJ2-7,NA,TGTGCCAGCAGCGTAGAGGGCGAACCGAGCTCCTACGAGCAGTACTTC,CASSVEGEPSSYEQYF
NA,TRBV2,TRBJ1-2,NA,TGTGCCAGCCTTGGTGGGGAGGCCTATGGCTACACCTTC,CASLGGEAYGYTF